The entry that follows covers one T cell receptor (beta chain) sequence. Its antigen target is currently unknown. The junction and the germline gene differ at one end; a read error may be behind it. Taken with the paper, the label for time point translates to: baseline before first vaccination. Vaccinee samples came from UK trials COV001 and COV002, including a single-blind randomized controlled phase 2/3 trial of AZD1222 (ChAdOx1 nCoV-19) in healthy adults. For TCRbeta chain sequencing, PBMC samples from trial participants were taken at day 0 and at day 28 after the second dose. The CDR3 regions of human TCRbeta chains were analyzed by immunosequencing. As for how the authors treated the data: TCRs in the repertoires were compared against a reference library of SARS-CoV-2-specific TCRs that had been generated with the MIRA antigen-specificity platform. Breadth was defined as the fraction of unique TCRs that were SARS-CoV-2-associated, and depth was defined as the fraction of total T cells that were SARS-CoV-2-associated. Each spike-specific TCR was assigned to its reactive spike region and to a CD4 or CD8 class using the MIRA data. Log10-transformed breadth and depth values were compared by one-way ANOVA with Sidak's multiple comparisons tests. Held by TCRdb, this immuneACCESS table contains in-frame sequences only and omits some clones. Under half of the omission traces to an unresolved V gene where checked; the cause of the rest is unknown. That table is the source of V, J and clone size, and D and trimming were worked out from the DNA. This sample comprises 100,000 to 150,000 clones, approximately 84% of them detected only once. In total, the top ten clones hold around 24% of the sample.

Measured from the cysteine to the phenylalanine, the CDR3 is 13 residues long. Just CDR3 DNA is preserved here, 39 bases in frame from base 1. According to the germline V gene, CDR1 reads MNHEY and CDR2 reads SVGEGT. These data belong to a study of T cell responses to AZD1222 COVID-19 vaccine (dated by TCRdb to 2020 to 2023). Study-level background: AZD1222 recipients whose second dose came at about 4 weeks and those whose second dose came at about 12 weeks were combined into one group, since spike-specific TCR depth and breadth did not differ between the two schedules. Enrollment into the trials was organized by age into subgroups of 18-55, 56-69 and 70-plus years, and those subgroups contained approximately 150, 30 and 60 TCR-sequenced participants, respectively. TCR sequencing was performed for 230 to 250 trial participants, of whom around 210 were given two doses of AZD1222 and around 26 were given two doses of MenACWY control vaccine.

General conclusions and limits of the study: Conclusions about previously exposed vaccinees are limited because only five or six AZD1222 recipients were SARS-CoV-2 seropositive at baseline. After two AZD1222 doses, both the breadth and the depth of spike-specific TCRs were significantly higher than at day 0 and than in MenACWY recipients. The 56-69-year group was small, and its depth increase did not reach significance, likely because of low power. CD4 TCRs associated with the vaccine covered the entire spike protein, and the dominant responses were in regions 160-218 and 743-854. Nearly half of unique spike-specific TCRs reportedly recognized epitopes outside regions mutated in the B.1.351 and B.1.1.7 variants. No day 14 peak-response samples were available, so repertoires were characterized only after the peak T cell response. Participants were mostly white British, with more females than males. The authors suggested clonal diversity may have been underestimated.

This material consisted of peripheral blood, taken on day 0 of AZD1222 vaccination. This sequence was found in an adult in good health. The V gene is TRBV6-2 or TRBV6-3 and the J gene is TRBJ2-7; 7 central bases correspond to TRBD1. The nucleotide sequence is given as TGTGCCAGCAGCTTCGACAGGGTCATGTTTCGGGACTTC. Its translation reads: CASSFDRVMFRDF.